This T cell receptor beta chain came from a study of T-cell reconstitution after alpha-beta-depleted transplantation in children. Using unique molecular identifiers, the investigators prepared the TCRbeta library. One entry per CDR3 protein, called by TCRdb with MiXCR from the PCR reads. The sample consists of 100,000 or so distinct CDR3 sequences, 15% of them appearing once. The ends were cut back, 5 bases at V and 4 bases at J, with 5 bases in the middle. CDR1 is DFQATT and CDR2 is SNEGSKA in the germline V gene (reference sequence). The CDR3 totals 10 residues. About this clonotype: Its cognate antigen is unknown.

Broader study findings: The authors attributed T-cell counts and diversity one year after transplant mostly to newly produced T cells. After transplant, at about two months, alpha-beta T cells were reportedly derived from several hundred expanded graft clones. Several patients had high TCRbeta diversity at day 60; it came from surviving recipient T cells and thymic progenitors.

The V call is TRBV20-1, the J call TRBJ1-1; D gene ambiguous. The sequence derives from a male patient between 2 and 10 years old who had a stem cell transplant for acute lymphoblastic leukemia, so the T cells may come from the graft donor. The sequenced sample was PBMCs, mostly from graft donor cells, obtained 180 days after TCRalphabeta/CD19-depleted stem cell transplant. The CDR3 DNA follows: TGCAGTGCTGGGGTCACTGAAGCTTTCTTT. It codes for CSAGVTEAFF.